This TCR beta chain was captured by sequencing in a study of blood T cells in healthy people across ages. A word on this clonotype: One end of the junction fails to match germline, which may point to a read error.

With a J-beta primer mix and a sample-barcoded 5' primer, a second PCR ran roughly 6 to 12 cycles. TCRdb recomputed calls from the 5' RACE reads with MiXCR, one row per CDR3 protein. This sample has about 640,000 distinct CDR3 sequences, with around 54% found just once. Per germline, CDR1 DFQATT and CDR2 SNEGSKA (reference sequence). The CDR3 totals 15 residues. The V gene is TRBV20-1, the J gene TRBJ2-5; TRBD2 matches at 11 bases. The DNA end is more similar to TRBJ2-1, so the J call may be wrong. The sequence derives from a man aged 55 to 70 in good health. Sample: blood. CDR3 amino acids: CCARSASGGQETQFF. The CDR3 DNA is TGCTGTGCTAGATCCGCTAGCGGGGGGCAAGAGACCCAGTTCTTC.